A single sample is the source of the 27 T cell receptor beta chains below, sequenced in a study of T cell responses to AZD1222 COVID-19 vaccine. The table came from immunoSEQ multiplex PCR; TCRdb's copy has only in-frame clones and leaves some out. This sample has 95,000 to 100,000 clones, with about nine tenths found just once. Source: peripheral blood, taken on day 0 of AZD1222 vaccination. Receptor source: an adult in good health.

The V call is TRBV4-1, the J call TRBJ2-5; the D gene is possibly TRBD1 (5 bases). The CDR3 runs to 17 residues. V was pared by 4 bases and J by 1 base, with 19 bases between. CDR1 MGHRA and CDR2 YSYEKL come from the germline V gene. The CDR3 DNA is TGCGCCAGCAGCCCCCCTGGGGCGAGCTTGGGCCAAGAGACCCAGTACTTC. Amino acids: CASSPPGASLGQETQYF.

The chain uses TRBV19 and TRBJ1-6, with D perhaps TRBD1 (6 bases). V was pared by 5 bases and J by 5 bases, with 13 bases between. The CDR3 is made up of 15 amino acids. From germline, CDR1 is LNHDA and CDR2 SQIVND (reference sequence). The CDR3 reads CASSRLRTDNSPLHF. The CDR3 DNA reads TGTGCCAGTAGTCGGCTGAGGACAGATAATTCACCCCTCCACTTT.

This chain connects TRBV7-2 to TRBJ1-5, with D possibly TRBD1 on 5 matching bases. This CDR3 spans 15 amino acids. Deletions cut 5 bases from V and 5 bases from J, with 16 bases between. CDR1 SGHTA and CDR2 FQGNSA come from the germline V gene. The CDR3 coding sequence is TGTGCCAGCAGCCAGGACATTGTGGAGCATCAGCCCCAGCATTTT. Translating it yields CASSQDIVEHQPQHF. The entire variable domain, with the rest obtained from reference TRBV7-2 and TRBJ1-5, is as follows: GAGVSQSPSNKVTEKGKDVELRCDPISGHTALYWYRQSLGQGLEFLIYFQGNSAPDKSGLPSDRFSAERTGGSVSTLTIQRTQQEDSAVYLCASSQDIVEHQPQHFGDGTRLSIL.

The CDR3 spells CASEPGGLGEKLFF. DNA for the CDR3: TGTGCCAGCGAGCCGGGGGGGCTCGGAGAAAAACTGTTTTTT. The chain recombines TRBV6-5 with TRBJ1-4; a possible D gene is TRBD1 (6 bases). V was cut by 8 bases and J by 8 bases, with 18 bases left in between. Germline V lookup: CDR1 MNHEY, CDR2 SVGAGI. The CDR3 runs 14 residues.

This chain joins TRBV29-1 and TRBJ2-7, with D unresolved. Trimming removed 7 bases from V and 1 base from J, with 17 bases in between. The CDR3 is made up of 14 amino acids. The germline CDR1 and CDR2 sequences are SQVTM and ANQGSEA. The CDR3: CSAGSGGRSYEQYF. CDR3 coding DNA: TGCAGCGCCGGGTCGGGTGGCAGATCCTACGAGCAGTACTTC.

The CDR3 loop is CASSLGIGAQDGYTF. CDR3 nucleotides: TGTGCCAGCAGCTTAGGAATAGGGGCACAAGATGGCTACACCTTC. The rearrangement uses TRBV7-9 and TRBJ1-2, with D perhaps TRBD1 (5 bases). The CDR3 is made up of 15 amino acids. V was cut by 1 base and J by 6 bases, with 15 bases left in between. CDR1 is SEHNR, CDR2 FQNEAQ, per germline (reference sequence).

The J gene is TRBJ1-6, the V gene TRBV5-1, with no clear D. V was trimmed by 7 bases and J by 7 bases, leaving 9 bases between them. CDR3 length: 12 residues. Looked up from germline, CDR1 is SGHRS and CDR2 is YFSETQ. Here the CDR3 DNA reads TGCGCCAGCGGCGCAGAGAATTCACCCCTCCACTTT. This gives the protein CASGAENSPLHF.

This clone turned up a few times. The V gene is TRBV7-9, the J gene TRBJ2-7, with D hard to call. Germline V CDR1 and CDR2: SEHNR, FQNEAQ (reference sequence). The CDR3 length is 12 residues. Trimming removed 3 bases from V and 2 bases from J, with 5 bases in between. The CDR3 protein is CASSFTPYEQYF. CDR3 DNA: TGTGCCAGCAGCTTCACACCCTACGAGCAGTACTTC.

The V call is TRBV28, the J call TRBJ1-2, with TRBD1 matching 7 bases. The CDR3 has 14 residues. V gave up 6 bases and J gave up 3 bases; unmatched junction bases: 7. Germline CDR1 MDHEN, CDR2 SYDVKM. This CDR3 reads CASSVTGDYYGYTF. DNA for the CDR3: TGTGCCAGCAGCGTTACAGGGGACTACTATGGCTACACCTTC.

The V and J genes are TRBV5-1 and TRBJ1-2, with TRBD1 matching over 9 bases. Germline CDR1 and CDR2: SGHRS and YFSETQ. V was pared by 3 bases and J by 4 bases, with 4 bases of the junction left unmatched. This CDR3 spans 14 amino acids. The CDR3 spells CASSWGQGGYGYTF. Here the CDR3 DNA reads TGCGCCAGCAGCTGGGGACAGGGAGGCTATGGCTACACCTTC.

This sequence joins TRBV29-1 and TRBJ2-1, with 8 bases lining up with TRBD2. CDR1 is SQVTM and CDR2 is ANQGSEA in the germline V gene. V shed 3 bases, J shed 5 bases, and the junction held 9 bases outside the gene matches. The CDR3 length is 15 residues. The CDR3 spells CSVEYPRGADNEQFF. The CDR3 region has the DNA TGCAGCGTTGAGTACCCGCGGGGGGCGGACAATGAGCAGTTCTTC.

The genes are TRBV7-2 and TRBJ2-5; no reliable D call. Germline values: CDR1 SGHTA, CDR2 FQGNSA. The CDR3 runs 14 residues. V was shortened by 2 bases and J by 2 bases, with 9 bases between the two germline ends. The CDR3 region has the DNA TGTGCCAGCAGCTTAATCTATAGACAAGAGACCCAGTACTTC. Translated, it gives CASSLIYRQETQYF.

The rearrangement uses TRBV11-2 and TRBJ2-7, with a tentative D call TRBD1 (5 bases). There are 13 residues in the CDR3. CDR1 and CDR2 from the germline V gene are SGHAT and FQNNGV. V was clipped by 7 bases and J by 4 bases, with 14 bases between them. The CDR3, as DNA: TGTGCCAGCACCGCGGACATTTTATACGAGCAGTACTTC. Protein: CASTADILYEQYF.

The chain carries TRBV21-1 and TRBJ2-2; the listed D gene, TRBD1, was not tested against the DNA. TRBV21-1 corresponds to a pseudogene. The CDR3 runs to 13 residues. CDR3 region: CATDREGSGELFF. The CDR3 DNA is TGTGCTACGGACAGGGAAGGGTCCGGGGAGCTGTTTTTT.

The J gene is TRBJ2-7, the V gene TRBV14; D uncertain. Germline V gene lookup returns CDR1 SGHDN and CDR2 FVKESK. V gave up 6 bases and J gave up 5 bases, with 8 bases separating them. The CDR3 length is 11 residues. For the CDR3, the DNA is TGTGCCAGCAGTCGAAATCACGAGCAGTACTTC. It yields the protein CASSRNHEQYF.

The CDR3 spells CASSQRLTSGEEDTQYF. The CDR3 coding sequence is TGTGCCAGCAGCCAAAGGCTGACTAGCGGGGAGGAAGATACGCAGTATTTT. The J gene is TRBJ2-3, the V gene TRBV4-2, with TRBD2 identical over 11 bases. The germline V gene has CDR1 LGHNA and CDR2 YNFKEQ. V trimming: 2 bases; J trimming: 5 bases; junction bases outside the gene matches: 9. The CDR3 sequence is 17 residues long.

The chain has TRBV4-3 and TRBJ1-2; D perhaps matches TRBD1 (6 bases). This CDR3 spans 16 amino acids. Trimming pared 0 bases from V and 6 bases from J, leaving 17 bases between. CDR1 is LGHNA and CDR2 is YSLEER in the germline V gene. The CDR3 DNA is TGCGCCAGCAGCCAAGACTTGGGGGGGCGGGTTGATGGCTACACCTTC. Translating it yields CASSQDLGGRVDGYTF.

The chain combines TRBV5-6 with TRBJ1-1, with D maybe TRBD1 (6 bases). Trimming left V 6 bases short and J 5 bases short, with 20 bases between. Germline CDR1 is SGHDT and CDR2 is YYEEEE. The CDR3 contains 15 residues. CDR3 amino acids: CASNPGAQRWTEAFF. The DNA for the CDR3 is TGTGCCAGCAATCCAGGGGCACAGAGGTGGACTGAAGCTTTCTTT.

This clone was recorded once. The V call is TRBV7-2, the J call TRBJ1-3; D remains unclear. V lost 5 bases, J lost 0 bases, and 14 bases lay in between. The V gene's germline CDR1 is SGHTA and CDR2 FQGNSA. CDR3 length: 16 residues. In DNA form, the CDR3 reads TGTGCCAGCAGCCCCCTTGGACTCGACTCTGGAAACACCATATATTTT. As protein: CASSPLGLDSGNTIYF. Complete variable domain (other parts from reference TRBV7-2 and TRBJ1-3): GAGVSQSPSNKVTEKGKDVELRCDPISGHTALYWYRQSLGQGLEFLIYFQGNSAPDKSGLPSDRFSAERTGGSVSTLTIQRTQQEDSAVYLCASSPLGLDSGNTIYFGEGSWLTVV.

The V gene is TRBV3-1 (or the pseudogene TRBV3-2), the J gene TRBJ1-6; D gene ambiguous. The germline gives CDR1 LGHDT, CDR2 YNNKEL (reference sequence). Trimming took 0 bases from V and 9 from J, leaving 12 bases between them. The CDR3 consists of 15 residues. The CDR3 bases are TGTGCCAGCAGCCAAGAAGGTCTAAGGTTTTCACCCCTCCACTTT. It specifies CASSQEGLRFSPLHF.

The chain recombines TRBV12-5 with TRBJ1-6; 9 bases map to TRBD1. This CDR3 has 16 residues. Germline assignment: CDR1 LGHNT and CDR2 FRNRAP. J lost 11 bases, V lost 2 bases, and 10 bases had no gene match. The CDR3 region has the DNA TGTGCTAGTGGTTTGCCGTTGCGGACAGGGGCAGCACCCCTCCACTTT. Translation: CASGLPLRTGAAPLHF.

The chain links TRBV7-8 to TRBJ1-5; D not certain. Germline V gene lookup returns CDR1 SGHVS and CDR2 FQNEAQ. The CDR3 runs to 15 residues. Trimming left V 1 base short and J 0 bases short, with 7 bases between. The CDR3 DNA sequence: TGTGCCAGCAGCTTAGATGAGGCTAGCAATCAGCCCCAGCATTTT. As protein: CASSLDEASNQPQHF.

V gene TRBV28 combines with J gene TRBJ1-6, with 9 bases that match TRBD1. Germline V lookup: CDR1 MDHEN, CDR2 SYDVKM. V lost 0 bases, J lost 6 bases, and 0 bases stayed unmatched. This CDR3 region has 15 residues. The CDR3 protein is CASSLWTGGNSPLHF. The CDR3 DNA reads TGTGCCAGCAGTTTATGGACAGGGGGTAATTCACCCCTCCACTTT.

The genes are TRBV5-4 and TRBJ1-2; tentatively, D is TRBD1 (5 bases). Looked up from germline, CDR1 is SGHNT and CDR2 is YYREEE (reference sequence). The V gene lost 0 bases and the J gene lost 8 bases, with 8 bases spanning the gap. The CDR3 is made up of 12 amino acids. CDR3 sequence (DNA): TGTGCCAGCAGCTTGGCAGGGACCGGCTACACCTTC. Its protein product is CASSLAGTGYTF.

The V and J genes are TRBV20-1 and TRBJ2-5; 10 bases match TRBD2. Per the germline V gene, CDR1 is DFQATT and CDR2 is SNEGSKA (reference sequence). Trimming cost V 3 bases and J 5 bases; bases outside gene matches: 6. There are 14 residues in the CDR3. This CDR3 reads CSASERGGAETQYF. The CDR3 nucleotides read TGCAGTGCTAGTGAGCGGGGGGGAGCGGAGACCCAGTACTTC.

The chain has TRBV7-3 and TRBJ1-4, with D maybe TRBD1 (5 bases). Per germline, CDR1 SGHTA and CDR2 FQGTGA. The V and J ends lost 5 bases and 11 bases respectively, with 15 bases between them. CDR3 length equals 13 residues. CDR3 in DNA: TGTGCCAGCAGCCCCCGCCGGGGGGGGAAACTGTTTTTT. It yields the protein CASSPRRGGKLFF.

The chain employs TRBV27 and TRBJ1-1, with D possibly being TRBD1 (5 bases). Trimming removed 0 bases at V and 10 bases at J, with 18 bases between. CDR1 and CDR2 (germline): MNHEY, SMNVEV (reference sequence). This CDR3 spans 15 amino acids. The CDR3 sequence is CASSLSRRSSGGAFF. The CDR3 DNA reads as TGTGCCAGCAGTTTATCTCGAAGGTCCTCCGGGGGAGCTTTCTTT.